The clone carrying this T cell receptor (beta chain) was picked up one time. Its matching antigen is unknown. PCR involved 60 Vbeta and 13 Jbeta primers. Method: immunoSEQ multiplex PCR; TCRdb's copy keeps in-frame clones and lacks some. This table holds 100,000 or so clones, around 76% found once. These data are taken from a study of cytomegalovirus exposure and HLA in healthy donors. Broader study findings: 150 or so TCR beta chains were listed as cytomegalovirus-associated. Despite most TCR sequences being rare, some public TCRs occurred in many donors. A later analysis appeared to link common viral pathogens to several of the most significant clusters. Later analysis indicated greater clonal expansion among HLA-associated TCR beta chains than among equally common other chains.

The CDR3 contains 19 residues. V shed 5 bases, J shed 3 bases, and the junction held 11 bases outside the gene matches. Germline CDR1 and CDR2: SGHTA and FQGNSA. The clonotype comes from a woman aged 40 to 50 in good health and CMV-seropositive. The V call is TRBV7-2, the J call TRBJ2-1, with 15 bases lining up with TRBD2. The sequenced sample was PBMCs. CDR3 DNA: TGTGCCAGCAGCCTCGGCGGGACTAGCGGGGGGCCCTTCTACAATGAGCAGTTCTTC. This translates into CASSLGGTSGGPFYNEQFF.